This T cell receptor beta chain stems from a study of blood T cell repertoires in COVID-19. CDR1 is SGHRS, CDR2 YFSETQ, per germline. The CDR3 loop spans 15 amino acids. V dropped 7 bases and J dropped 0 bases, with 17 bases sitting between them. In the authors' workflow: Using reference gene primer amplification, nucleated cell counts were estimated. Repertoires were generated with immunoSEQ multiplex PCR, while TCRdb's copy carries only in-frame clones and drops some. D and trimming come from the DNA, and the V and J calls and clone size come from that table. Here the sample spans 300,000 to 400,000 clones, roughly 90% being singletons.

The sequencing sample was made of PBMCs or T cells enriched from blood (not recorded which). This sequence originates from a woman in her twenties or thirties with acute COVID-19. V and J are TRBV5-1 and TRBJ2-7; D remains unclear. This chain's CDR3 is CASSTSGYSSYEQYF. CDR3 coding DNA: TGCGCCAGCTCTACGAGTGGATACAGCTCCTACGAGCAGTACTTC.